Listed here are 30 T cell receptor beta chains from one sample, sequenced in a study of regulatory T cells in long-lasting Graves disease. The time point denotes: newly diagnosed GD, antithyroid drugs for less than 3 months. There was RNA extracted from PBMCs, and the TCR library was made from it. To make TCR beta libraries, researchers used iRepertoire HTBI primers and Arm-PCR of CDR3 regions. TCRdb reanalysed the multiplex PCR reads using MiXCR and keeps one entry per CDR3 protein. The repertoire has 600,000 to 650,000 distinct CDR3 sequences, roughly 15% of them found once; the top ten carry approximately 20%. This sample was shared with a second study, whose subject was T cells in Graves' hyperthyroidism and ophthalmopathy.

Source: peripheral blood mononuclear cells (PBMCs), taken at new diagnosis, from a patient treated with antithyroid drugs. These receptors were collected from a woman aged 30 to 39 with Graves disease.

This clonotype was found many times. The J gene is TRBJ1-2, the V gene TRBV11-2; D is undetermined. V gave up 1 base and J gave up 8 bases, with 14 bases separating them. The CDR3 loop spans 14 amino acids. Germline V lookup: CDR1 SGHAT, CDR2 FQNNGV. The DNA for the CDR3 is TGTGCCAGCAGCTTAGCGGATTCGGTAGGCGGCTACACCTTC. The encoded protein is CASSLADSVGGYTF.

Remarks on this clonotype: This may come from a read error, since a much larger clone is one base off. CDR3 loop: CANSQDVYQPQHF. The CDR3 DNA sequence: TGTGCCAACAGCCAAGATGTGTATCAGCCCCAGCATTTT. The rearrangement joins TRBV3-1 to TRBJ1-5, with D unresolved. CDR1 and CDR2 from the germline V gene are LGHDT and YNNKEL (reference sequence). There are 13 residues in the CDR3.

The chain combines TRBV7-2 with TRBJ1-6; D is perhaps TRBD1 (5 bases). Trimming shortened V by 6 bases and J by 15 bases, and 21 bases separated the two germline ends. Germline CDR1 and CDR2: SGHTA and FQGNSA. The CDR3 covers 14 residues. CDR3 sequence reads: CASRYKDKESVLHF. The CDR3 nucleotides are TGTGCCAGCAGGTACAAGGACAAGGAATCGGTCCTCCACTTT.

The chain carries TRBV10-3 and TRBJ1-4, with D perhaps TRBD1 (5 bases). CDR3 length: 14 amino acids. Germline lookup yields CDR1 ENHRY and CDR2 SYGVKD. V was cut by 7 bases and J by 7 bases, with 16 bases left in between. CDR3 sequence: CAITGGGKGEKLFF. The DNA of the CDR3 is TGTGCCATCACCGGGGGGGGGAAAGGTGAAAAACTGTTTTTT.

In this sample, this clonotype turned up a few times. The gene calls are TRBV20-1 and TRBJ2-2; 10 positions match TRBD2. The CDR3 spans 16 residues. CDR1 and CDR2 from the germline V gene are DFQATT and SNEGSKA (reference sequence). After removal of 3 bases from V and 9 bases from J, the junction contained 13 bases not matched to a gene. CDR3 sequence reads: CSASGGLAGEARELFF. CDR3 nucleotide sequence: TGCAGTGCTAGTGGTGGGCTAGCGGGAGAAGCTCGGGAGCTGTTTTTT.

The V gene is TRBV19, the J gene TRBJ2-7; D ambiguous. This CDR3 region has 15 residues. Germline-derived CDR1 and CDR2 are LNHDA and SQIVND (reference sequence). V was cut by 3 bases and J by 1 base, with 13 bases left in between. CDR3 sequence: CASSIGPEKSYEQYF. DNA of the CDR3: TGTGCCAGTAGTATTGGGCCTGAGAAATCCTACGAGCAGTACTTC.

This clonotype was seen at least ten times. V gene TRBV7-2 combines with J gene TRBJ2-7, with unresolved D. There are 15 residues in the CDR3. Germline V gene data show CDR1 as SGHTA and CDR2 as FQGNSA. V was clipped by 5 bases and J by 2 bases, with 16 bases between them. The CDR3 DNA reads as TGTGCCAGCAGCCCGAGGAGAGAGAAAGCCTACGAGCAGTACTTC. Encoded protein: CASSPRREKAYEQYF.

This clonotype was counted at least ten times. V is TRBV12-3 or TRBV12-4 and J is TRBJ1-5, with TRBD1 as a possible D gene (5 bases). Trimming shortened V by 2 bases and J by 1 base, and 12 bases separated the two germline ends. The CDR3 length is 16 residues. CDR3: CASSLSGGSSNQPQHF. CDR3 nucleotide sequence: TGTGCCAGCAGTTTATCGGGGGGGTCGAGCAATCAGCCCCAGCATTTT.

Only one count was recorded for this clonotype. This sequence joins TRBV20-1 and TRBJ2-3; the match to TRBD2 covers 14 bases. Germline V lookup: CDR1 DFQATT, CDR2 SNEGSKA (reference sequence). The J segment lost 7 bases and the V segment lost 6 bases, leaving 12 bases of the junction unmatched. This CDR3 contains 16 residues. CDR3 protein: CSASGTSGRRGNTQYF. Written as DNA, the CDR3 is TGCAGTGCGTCCGGGACTAGCGGGAGAAGGGGGAATACGCAGTATTTT.

This chain joins TRBV6-2 or TRBV6-3 and TRBJ2-5; D possibly corresponds to TRBD1 (5 bases). V gave up 5 bases and J gave up 7 bases, with 20 bases separating them. The length of the CDR3 is 15 residues. Germline V CDR1 and CDR2: MNHEY, SVGEGT. CDR3 amino acids: CASSESRTNLGTQYF. In DNA form, the CDR3 reads TGTGCCAGCAGTGAATCGAGGACAAATCTCGGGACCCAGTACTTC.

This clonotype came up many times. The chain recombines TRBV28 with TRBJ2-7; D is unresolved. Germline CDR1 MDHEN, CDR2 SYDVKM. V was cut by 3 bases and J by 2 bases, with 11 bases left in between. The CDR3 totals 14 residues. In nucleotides, the CDR3 is TGTGCCAGCAGTTTGATTAGGCGCCCCTACGAGCAGTACTTC. This sequence encodes CASSLIRRPYEQYF.

This clonotype has ten or more counts. This sequence joins TRBV27 and TRBJ2-7; 9 positions agree with TRBD1. V was pared by 6 bases and J by 5 bases, with 8 bases of the junction left unmatched. Germline loops: CDR1 MNHEY, CDR2 SMNVEV (reference sequence). The CDR3 is 14 amino acids. CDR3 amino acids: CASRSGTGFHEQYF. CDR3 nucleotide sequence: TGTGCCAGCAGGTCCGGGACAGGGTTCCACGAGCAGTACTTC.

With respect to this clonotype: It may be a read error: a sequence one base away is much more abundant. The chain uses TRBV30 and TRBJ2-7; D is ambiguous. The CDR3 extends over 12 amino acids. CDR1 is GTSNPN, CDR2 SVGIG, per germline (reference sequence). The CDR3 loop is CAWNVRPTERYF. The CDR3 bases are TGTGCCTGGAATGTTAGGCCAACCGAGCGGTACTTC.

This clonotype was counted many times. The chain carries TRBV28 and TRBJ1-4; no reliable D call. V shed 6 bases and J shed 8 bases, with 16 bases lying between them. The CDR3 covers 14 residues. Germline loops: CDR1 MDHEN, CDR2 SYDVKM. This CDR3 reads CASSPEGPGEKLFF. The CDR3 DNA is TGTGCCAGCAGCCCAGAGGGTCCGGGGGAAAAACTGTTTTTT.

The chain employs TRBV20-1 and TRBJ2-1; D possibly uses TRBD1 or TRBD2 (5 bases each). The CDR3 has 11 amino acids. V lost 3 bases and J lost 12, with 12 bases in between. Germline V CDR1 and CDR2: DFQATT, SNEGSKA (reference sequence). The CDR3 DNA reads TGCAGTGCTAGGGGGCGTCGGGGGCAGTTCTTC. Its protein is CSARGRRGQFF.

This clonotype was seen at least ten times. The chain recombines TRBV6-2 or TRBV6-3 with TRBJ2-3; tentatively, D is TRBD1 (5 bases). V lost 5 bases and J 5 bases, leaving 14 bases between the germline ends. The germline gives CDR1 MNHEY, CDR2 SVGEGT. CDR3 length: 14 amino acids. Here the CDR3 reads CASSPQGQGDTQYF. In nucleotides, the CDR3 is TGTGCCAGCAGTCCTCAGGGCCAGGGAGATACGCAGTATTTT.

The table lists this clonotype with many counts. The chain carries TRBV20-1 and TRBJ2-7, with D tentatively TRBD2 (7 bases). There are 13 residues in the CDR3. Per the germline V gene, CDR1 is DFQATT and CDR2 is SNEGSKA (reference sequence). Trimming removed 5 bases at V and 5 bases at J, with 16 bases between. The CDR3 reads CSARTRGGDEQYF. CDR3 DNA: TGCAGTGCTCGAACTAGGGGGGGCGACGAGCAGTACTTC.

Details on this clonotype: Since a much larger clone is just one base distant, this may be a read error. The V gene is TRBV6-2 or TRBV6-3, the J gene TRBJ1-1, with 9 bases identical to TRBD1. Looked up from germline, CDR1 is MNHEY and CDR2 is SVGEGT. V lost 0 bases to trimming and J lost 6 bases; unmatched junction nucleotides: 8. The CDR3 consists of 16 residues. CDR3 DNA: TGTGCCAGCAGTTACTCTCTGAAGGGACAGGGTGCTGAAGCTTTCTTT. As protein: CASSYSLKGQGAEAFF.

This clonotype came up a few times. V and J are TRBV5-1 and TRBJ2-1; 7 nucleotides align to TRBD2. CDR3 size: 16 residues. V was clipped by 2 bases and J by 7 bases; unmatched bases: 12. The germline gives CDR1 SGHRS, CDR2 YFSETQ. This chain's CDR3 is CASSFSFRLAGNEQFF. For the CDR3, the DNA is TGCGCCAGCAGCTTTTCGTTTCGATTAGCGGGTAATGAGCAGTTCTTC.

This clonotype was detected a few times. The chain employs TRBV6-1 and TRBJ1-5; 8 bases are a match to TRBD1. V shed 5 bases, J shed 6 bases, and the junction held 6 bases outside the gene matches. CDR1 and CDR2 from the germline V gene are MNHNS and SASEGT. The CDR3 has 14 residues. The CDR3 DNA reads TGTGCCAGCAGTCCACAAACAGGGGGTCAGCCCCAGCATTTT. It yields the protein CASSPQTGGQPQHF.

The gene calls are TRBV18 and TRBJ2-7; 12 bases align to TRBD1. The CDR3 spans 14 residues. V lost 6 bases to trimming and J lost 5 bases; unmatched junction nucleotides: 5. Germline assignment: CDR1 KGHSH and CDR2 LQKENI. In nucleotides, the CDR3 is TGTGCCAGCTCCCCCGGGACAGGGGGCAACGAGCAGTACTTC. Residues: CASSPGTGGNEQYF.

As to this clonotype: A read error is possible here, since a much larger clone lies one base away. The genes are TRBV2 and TRBJ2-1, with D possibly being TRBD1 or TRBD2 (5 bases each). Germline-derived CDR1 and CDR2 are SNHLY and FYNNEI. V shed 6 bases and J shed 0 bases, with 12 bases lying between them. This CDR3 is built from 15 residues. The DNA for the CDR3 is TGTGCCAGCAGGCCGGGACCGAGCTCCTACAATGAGCAGTTCTTC. It specifies CASRPGPSSYNEQFF.

This clonotype came up a few times. This chain joins TRBV29-1 and TRBJ1-2, with D possibly matching TRBD1 (5 bases). Germline V gene lookup returns CDR1 SQVTM and CDR2 ANQGSEA. Trimming pared 6 bases from V and 3 bases from J, leaving 14 bases between. The CDR3 loop spans 13 amino acids. CDR3 sequence reads: CSVSRRGDYGYTF. The CDR3 nucleotides are TGCAGCGTGAGTCGAAGGGGCGACTATGGCTACACCTTC.

The gene calls are TRBV28 and TRBJ2-3, with 9 bases lining up with TRBD2. The J call may not be correct, given that the DNA end is closer to TRBJ2-5. The CDR3 spans 16 residues. CDR1 is MDHEN, CDR2 SYDVKM, per germline. Here the CDR3 reads CASSGLGSGRGETQYF. Here the CDR3 DNA reads TGTGCCAGCAGCGGGTTGGGTAGCGGGAGAGGGGAGACCCAGTACTTC.

The sample holds many counts of this clonotype. The chain employs TRBV12-3 or TRBV12-4 and TRBJ2-1; TRBD1 agrees at 9 bases. Trimming took 4 bases from V and 2 from J; bases not matched to a gene: 3. This CDR3 spans 15 amino acids. This CDR3 is CASSSWDRAYNEQFF. CDR3 in DNA: TGTGCCAGCAGTTCTTGGGACAGGGCCTACAATGAGCAGTTCTTC.

In its sample, this clonotype was seen many times. The rearrangement joins TRBV28 to TRBJ2-1; D is perhaps TRBD1 (6 bases). V lost 5 bases to trimming and J lost 8 bases, with 16 bases between them. The CDR3 totals 14 residues. Germline loops: CDR1 MDHEN, CDR2 SYDVKM. The CDR3 sequence: CASSPTGIWDEQFF. In DNA, the CDR3 is TGTGCCAGCAGTCCGACAGGTATTTGGGATGAGCAGTTCTTC.

The rearrangement uses TRBV20-1 and TRBJ2-7; 9 bases agree with TRBD2. The CDR3 consists of 12 residues. Germline assignment: CDR1 DFQATT and CDR2 SNEGSKA (reference sequence). J gave up 2 bases and V 7 bases, and 3 bases lay outside the gene matches. CDR3 residues: CSVAGGPYEQYF. CDR3 sequence (DNA): TGCAGTGTGGCGGGAGGGCCCTACGAGCAGTACTTC.

The V gene is TRBV19, the J gene TRBJ2-1; 7 bases fit TRBD1. CDR3 size: 13 residues. CDR1 and CDR2 from the germline V gene are LNHDA and SQIVND (reference sequence). V gave up 5 bases and J gave up 4 bases; unmatched junction bases: 2. The DNA for the CDR3 is TGTGCCAGTAGTGCGGACAGGTACAATGAGCAGTTCTTC. Its protein product is CASSADRYNEQFF.

The CDR3 reads CASGTGEGSPLHF. The CDR3 bases are TGTGCCAGCGGGACAGGGGAAGGGTCACCCCTCCACTTT. The chain carries TRBV6-4 and TRBJ1-6; 10 bases fit TRBD1. The junction had 5 bases not matched to a gene; V was cut back by 8 bases and J by 10 bases. This CDR3 has 13 residues. The germline gives CDR1 MRHNA, CDR2 SNTAGT.

The chain carries TRBV6-2 or TRBV6-3 and TRBJ2-7; D call uncertain. Deletions cut 9 bases from V and 1 base from J, with 16 bases between. From germline, CDR1 is MNHEY and CDR2 SVGEGT. The CDR3 sequence is 14 residues long. CDR3 nucleotides: TGTGCCAGTAAATACAACCACCTTTCCTACGAGCAGTACTTC. The encoded protein is CASKYNHLSYEQYF.